This T cell receptor beta chain was sequenced during a study of blood T cell repertoires in COVID-19. Only in-frame clones appear in the TCRdb table, and some are missing; sequencing was by immunoSEQ multiplex PCR. The sample lists under 300,000 clones, about 83% occurring once. V lost 5 bases, J lost 4 bases, and 8 bases lay in between. This CDR3 spans 13 amino acids. Germline lookup yields CDR1 LNHDA and CDR2 SQIVND (reference sequence). The chain combines TRBV19 with TRBJ1-4; D is uncertain. Sequencing was performed on peripheral blood. The clonotype originates from a man aged 50 to 60 with acute or convalescent COVID-19. The CDR3 loop is CASSPQVNEKLFF. The DNA for the CDR3 is TGTGCCAGTAGTCCTCAGGTTAATGAAAAACTGTTTTTT.